These T cell receptor beta chains were read from a single sample in a study of cytomegalovirus exposure and HLA in healthy donors. Only in-frame clones appear in the TCRdb table, and some are missing; sequencing was by immunoSEQ multiplex PCR. This repertoire shows over 75,000 clones, around 10% found once; its top ten account for about 5%. Sequencing was done on a sample of PBMCs. The source of these receptors is a man aged 45 to 65 in good health and CMV-seropositive. CDR3s include the opening cysteine and the closing phenylalanine or tryptophan. The order of the fields is V gene, CDR3 protein.

>TRBV6-4
CASSPRGTDTQYF
>TRBV15
CATSSLGQGLDTQYF
>TRBV28
CASIKRTNEAFF
>TRBV18
CASSRREGPSKTEAFF
>TRBV25-1
CASTRGAGELFF
>TRBV4-1
CASSQEFWDSGSNNEQFF
>TRBV19
CASSSGLVNTEAFF
>TRBV28
CASRPPGLYTDTQYF
>TRBV28
CASTGIYGYTF
>TRBV11-2
CASSLVVEDNEQFF
>TRBV30
CAWSVQRGVYEQYF
>TRBV25-1
CATSQGGRAEAFF
>TRBV4-1
CASSQGLAGRGEQYF
>TRBV6-1
CASTSLATGGEQYF
>TRBV9
CASSVSQGKGNYGYTF
>TRBV29-1
CSVDKREGYNEQFF
>TRBV6-1
CASSVQASGGNQPQHF
>TRBV11-3
CASSRANTGELFF
>TRBV28
CASSRTGDSYEQYF
>TRBV5-6
CASSPWRRGEEYEQYF
>TRBV2
CASRQSTGTNTEAFF
>TRBV5-8
CASSLPGGWYNEQFF
>TRBV6-5
CASRPGQVNNQPQHF
>TRBV29-1
CSVGDRGPYEQYF
>TRBV6-5
CASSYRGTQPQHF
>TRBV19
CASQTGTGSAHEQYF
>TRBV9
CASSESLAGGYEQYF
>TRBV4-3
CASSQDQGLYGYTF
>TRBV28
CASSFPNTEAFF
>TRBV19
CASSISSSYEQYF
>TRBV5-1
CASSLGRESDTQYF
>TRBV6-1
CASSWTGTGNTIYF
>TRBV5-1
CASRRTGGNEKLFF
>TRBV6-6
CASRGQGTFTDTQYF
>TRBV6-6
CASSTGTNYEQYF
>TRBV28
CASSVSRDSYEQYF
>TRBV28
CASSPHHRGTEAFF